This TCR beta chain appears in the sequencing data of a study of blood T cells in healthy people across ages. Findings and caveats of the study: The percentage of naive T cells correlated strongly with TCR beta diversity. Long-lived donors had more naive CD4+ cells and higher diversity than aged donors.

Each sample yielded at least 6 million isolated PBMCs. It was with a sample-barcoded 5' primer and a J-beta primer mix that a second PCR of roughly 7 to 12 cycles was run. TCRdb ran MiXCR on the 5' RACE reads and lists one entry per CDR3 protein. Of approximately 1.5 million distinct CDR3 sequences detected, 30% to 40% appear once; the ten largest clones hold approximately 10%. This clonotype has a handful of counts. Its antigen is undetermined. Germline trimming cut 3 bases from V and 4 bases from J; bases unmatched to any gene: 3. This CDR3 contains 15 residues. The germline CDR1 and CDR2 sequences are DFQATT and SNEGSKA (reference sequence).

The origin of this receptor is a woman in her thirties in good health. The chain recombines TRBV20-1 with TRBJ2-1; the match to TRBD2 covers 13 bases. Sequencing input: blood. The CDR3 reads CSASEGLAGYNEQFF. The CDR3 DNA sequence: TGCAGTGCTAGTGAGGGACTAGCGGGGTACAATGAGCAGTTCTTC.